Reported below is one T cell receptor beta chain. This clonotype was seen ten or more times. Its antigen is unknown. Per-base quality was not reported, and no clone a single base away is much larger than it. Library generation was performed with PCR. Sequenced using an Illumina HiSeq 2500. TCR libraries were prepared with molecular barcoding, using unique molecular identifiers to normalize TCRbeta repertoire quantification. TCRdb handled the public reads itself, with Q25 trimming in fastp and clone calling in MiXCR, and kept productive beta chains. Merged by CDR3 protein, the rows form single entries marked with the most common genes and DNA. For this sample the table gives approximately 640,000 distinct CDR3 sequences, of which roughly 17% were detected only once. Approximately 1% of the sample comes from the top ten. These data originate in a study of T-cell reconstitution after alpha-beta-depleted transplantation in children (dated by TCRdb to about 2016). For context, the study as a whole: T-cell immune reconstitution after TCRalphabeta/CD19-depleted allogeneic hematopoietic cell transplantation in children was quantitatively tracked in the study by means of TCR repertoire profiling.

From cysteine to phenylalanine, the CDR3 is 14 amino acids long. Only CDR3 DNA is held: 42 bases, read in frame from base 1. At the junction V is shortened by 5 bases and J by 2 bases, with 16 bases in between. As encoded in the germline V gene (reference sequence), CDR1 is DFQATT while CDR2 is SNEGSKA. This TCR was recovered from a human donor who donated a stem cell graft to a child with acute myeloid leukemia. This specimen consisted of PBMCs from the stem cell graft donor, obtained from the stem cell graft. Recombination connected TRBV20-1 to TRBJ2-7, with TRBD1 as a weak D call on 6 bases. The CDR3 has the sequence CSAGRTVPPYEQYF. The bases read TGCAGTGCTGGTCGGACAGTCCCCCCCTACGAGCAGTACTTC.